The clone carrying this T cell receptor (beta chain) was detected ten times or more. Its target is not known. The read ends 3 residues before the CDR3 terminus; that terminus is restored from the germline J gene. The CDR3 extends over 14 amino acids. Germline CDR1 reads SGHVS; CDR2 reads FNYEAQ. V was trimmed by 4 bases and J by 3 bases, leaving 12 bases between them. The data stem from a study of T cell clonality in common variable immunodeficiency. Study-wide results and limits: Shared TCRbeta clones were fewer between CVID subjects than controls. Repertoire-complication correlations in CVID were limited by patient heterogeneity.

Donors gave roughly 4.5 to 8.5 ml heparinized peripheral whole blood. Control and CVID samples contributed equal amounts of genomic DNA. The method was immunoSEQ multiplex PCR; TCRdb's version includes in-frame clones alone and lacks a portion of them. The sample offers tens of thousands of clones and no singletons, the top ten holding 0.8%. The genes are TRBV7-6 and TRBJ2-5, with D uncertain. Sequences were obtained from peripheral blood mononuclear cells. This sequence was found in a person between 18 and 70 years old in good health. The DNA read from the CDR3 is TGTGCCAGCAGCTACTCGGTGGTCAAAGAGACC. This gives the protein CASSYSVVKET. The whole CDR3 region reads CASSYSVVKETQYF. The complete variable domain, with remaining parts taken from reference TRBV7-6 and TRBJ2-5, reads GAGVSQSPRYKVTKRGQDVALRCDPISGHVSLYWYRQALGQGPEFLTYFNYEAQQDKSGLPNDRFSAERPEGSISTLTIQRTEQRDSAMYRCASSYSVVKETQYFGPGTRLLVL.